The T cell receptor (beta chain) under discussion was sequenced for a study of T cell responses to AZD1222 COVID-19 vaccine. Study-wide background: Second-dose groups at about 4 or about 12 weeks were pooled. General study points: Only after the peak T cell response were repertoires sampled. Donors, mostly white British, included more females; clonal diversity was possibly underestimated.

Assay: immunoSEQ multiplex PCR; the TCRdb copy retains only in-frame clones and omits some. Of 120,000 to 150,000 clones listed, more than 70% are singletons. CDR1 and CDR2 (germline): SNHLY, FYNNEI. This CDR3 has 12 amino acids. V lost 8 bases, J lost 8 bases, and 13 bases lay in between. This clone was recorded only once. Its target is not known. The sequence came from an adult in good health. Specimen: peripheral blood, collected on day 0 of AZD1222 vaccination. The chain couples TRBV2 to TRBJ2-1; D remains unclear. The CDR3 sequence: CASVWNGDEQFF. The CDR3 DNA reads as TGTGCCAGCGTCTGGAACGGCGATGAGCAGTTCTTC. The full variable domain, rest sourced from reference TRBV2 and TRBJ2-1, is EPEVTQTPSHQVTQMGQEVILRCVPISNHLYFYWYRQILGQKVEFLVSFYNNEISEKSEIFDDQFSVERPDGSNFTLKIRSTKLEDSAMYFCASVWNGDEQFFGPGTRLTVL.